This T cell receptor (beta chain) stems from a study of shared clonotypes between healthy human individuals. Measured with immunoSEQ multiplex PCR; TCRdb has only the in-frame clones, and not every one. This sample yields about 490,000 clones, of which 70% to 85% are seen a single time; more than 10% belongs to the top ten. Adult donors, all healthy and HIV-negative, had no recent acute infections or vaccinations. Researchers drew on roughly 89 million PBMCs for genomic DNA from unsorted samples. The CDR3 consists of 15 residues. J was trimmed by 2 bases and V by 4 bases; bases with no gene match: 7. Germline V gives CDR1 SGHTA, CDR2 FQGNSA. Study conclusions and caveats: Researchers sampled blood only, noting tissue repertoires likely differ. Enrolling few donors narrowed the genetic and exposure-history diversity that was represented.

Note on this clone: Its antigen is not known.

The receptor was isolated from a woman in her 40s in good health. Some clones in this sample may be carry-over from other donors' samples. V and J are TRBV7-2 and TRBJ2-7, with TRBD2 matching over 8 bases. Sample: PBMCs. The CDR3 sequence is CASSSTSGLAYEQYF. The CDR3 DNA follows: TGTGCCAGCAGCTCCACGTCGGGACTAGCCTACGAGCAGTACTTC.